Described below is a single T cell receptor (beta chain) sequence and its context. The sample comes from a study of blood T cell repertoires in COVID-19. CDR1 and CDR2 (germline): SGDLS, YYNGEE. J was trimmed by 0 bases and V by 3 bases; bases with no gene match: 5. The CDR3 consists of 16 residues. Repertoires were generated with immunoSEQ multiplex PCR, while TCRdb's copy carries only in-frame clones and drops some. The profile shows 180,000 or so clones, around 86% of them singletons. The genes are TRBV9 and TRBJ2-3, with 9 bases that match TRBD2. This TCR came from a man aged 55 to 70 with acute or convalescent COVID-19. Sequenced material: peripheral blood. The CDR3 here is CASSGRTSGSTDTQYF. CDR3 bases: TGTGCCAGCAGCGGTCGAACTAGCGGGAGCACAGATACGCAGTATTTT. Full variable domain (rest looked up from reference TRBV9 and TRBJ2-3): DSGVTQTPKHLITATGQRVTLRCSPRSGDLSVYWYQQSLDQGLQFLIQYYNGEERAKGNILERFSAQQFPDLHSELNLSSLELGDSALYFCASSGRTSGSTDTQYFGPGTRLTVL.